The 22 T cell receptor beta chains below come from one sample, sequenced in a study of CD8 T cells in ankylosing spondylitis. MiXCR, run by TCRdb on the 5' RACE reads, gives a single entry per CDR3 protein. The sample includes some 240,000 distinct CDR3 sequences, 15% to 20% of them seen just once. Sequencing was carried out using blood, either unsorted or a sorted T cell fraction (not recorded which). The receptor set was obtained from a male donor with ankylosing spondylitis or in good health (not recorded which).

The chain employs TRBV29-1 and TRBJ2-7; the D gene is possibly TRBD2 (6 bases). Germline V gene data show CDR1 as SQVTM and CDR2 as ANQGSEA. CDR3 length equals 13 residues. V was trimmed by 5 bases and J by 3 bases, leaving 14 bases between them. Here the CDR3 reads CSVLTGDRYEQYF. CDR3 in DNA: TGCAGCGTTTTGACGGGAGATCGCTACGAGCAGTACTTC.

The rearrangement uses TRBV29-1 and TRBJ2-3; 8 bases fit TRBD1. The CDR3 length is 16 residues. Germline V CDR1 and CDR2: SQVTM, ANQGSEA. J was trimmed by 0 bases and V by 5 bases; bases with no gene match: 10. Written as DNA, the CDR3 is TGCAGCGTTCGATTCGACAGGGGCCTTAGCACAGATACGCAGTATTTT. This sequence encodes CSVRFDRGLSTDTQYF.

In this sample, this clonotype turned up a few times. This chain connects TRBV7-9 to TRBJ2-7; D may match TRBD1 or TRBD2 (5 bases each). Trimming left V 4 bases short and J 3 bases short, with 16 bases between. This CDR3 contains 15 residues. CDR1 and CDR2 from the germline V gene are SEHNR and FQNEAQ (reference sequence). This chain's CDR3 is CASSWNGTPFYEQYF. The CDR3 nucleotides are TGTGCCAGCAGCTGGAATGGGACCCCCTTCTACGAGCAGTACTTC.

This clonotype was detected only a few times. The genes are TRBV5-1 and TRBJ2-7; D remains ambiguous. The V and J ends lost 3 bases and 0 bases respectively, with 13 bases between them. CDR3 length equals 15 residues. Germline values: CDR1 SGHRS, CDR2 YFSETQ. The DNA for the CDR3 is TGCGCCAGCAGCTCCGTTCTGTCGGGCTCCTACGAGCAGTACTTC. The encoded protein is CASSSVLSGSYEQYF.

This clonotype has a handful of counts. CDR3 sequence (DNA): TGCAGTGCTCTGACGGGACTAACGTACAATGAGCAGTTCTTC. It translates to CSALTGLTYNEQFF. J is TRBJ2-1 and V is TRBV20-1; 7 nucleotides line up with TRBD2. V was pared by 5 bases and J by 4 bases, with 8 bases of the junction left unmatched. CDR1 and CDR2 from the germline V gene are DFQATT and SNEGSKA (reference sequence). The CDR3 has 14 amino acids.

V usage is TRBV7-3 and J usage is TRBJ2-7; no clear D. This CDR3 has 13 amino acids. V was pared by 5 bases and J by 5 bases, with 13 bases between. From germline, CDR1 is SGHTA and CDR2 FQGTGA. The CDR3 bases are TGTGCCAGCAGCACCGGGCCGACTCACGAGCAGTACTTC. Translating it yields CASSTGPTHEQYF.

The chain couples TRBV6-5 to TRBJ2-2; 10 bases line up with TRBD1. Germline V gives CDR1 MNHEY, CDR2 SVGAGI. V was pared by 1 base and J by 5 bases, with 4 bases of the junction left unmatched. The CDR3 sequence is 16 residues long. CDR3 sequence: CASSYLGQGGTGELFF. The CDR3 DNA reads TGTGCCAGCAGTTACTTAGGACAGGGGGGAACCGGGGAGCTGTTTTTT.

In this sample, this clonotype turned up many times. CDR3 in DNA: TGTGCCAGCAGCTTAGCGGGACAGGGTAACGAAAAACTGTTTTTT. Translation: CASSLAGQGNEKLFF. This chain uses TRBV7-9 with TRBJ1-4; TRBD1 matches at 9 bases. The junction had 4 bases not matched to a gene; V was cut back by 0 bases and J by 8 bases. CDR3 size: 15 residues. From germline, CDR1 is SEHNR and CDR2 FQNEAQ (reference sequence).

In DNA form, the CDR3 reads TGTGCCAGCAGTTTGGCCGGGACAGGGGCTGGTGAGCAGTTCTTC. This encodes CASSLAGTGAGEQFF. This chain connects TRBV6-5 to TRBJ2-1; 10 bases are a match to TRBD1. Per the germline V gene, CDR1 is MNHEY and CDR2 is SVGAGI. V lost 4 bases to trimming and J lost 9 bases; unmatched junction nucleotides: 9. The CDR3 consists of 15 residues.

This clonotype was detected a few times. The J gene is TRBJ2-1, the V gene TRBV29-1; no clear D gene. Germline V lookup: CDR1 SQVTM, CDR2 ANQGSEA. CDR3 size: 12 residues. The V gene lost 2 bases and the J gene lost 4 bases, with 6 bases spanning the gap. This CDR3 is CSVESVYNEQFF. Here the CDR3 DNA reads TGCAGCGTTGAATCGGTATACAATGAGCAGTTCTTC.

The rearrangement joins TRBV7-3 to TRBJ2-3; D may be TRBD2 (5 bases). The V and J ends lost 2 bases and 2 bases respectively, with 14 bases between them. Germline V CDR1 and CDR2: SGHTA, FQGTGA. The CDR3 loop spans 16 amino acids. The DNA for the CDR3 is TGTGCCAGCAGCTTAGGGTCCAGCGGTCTCACAGATACGCAGTATTTT. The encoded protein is CASSLGSSGLTDTQYF.

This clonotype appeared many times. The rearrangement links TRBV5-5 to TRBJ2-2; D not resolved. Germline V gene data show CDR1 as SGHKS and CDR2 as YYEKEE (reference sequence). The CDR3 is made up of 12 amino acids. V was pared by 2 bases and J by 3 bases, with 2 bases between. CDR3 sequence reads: CASSLDTGELFF. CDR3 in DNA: TGTGCCAGCAGCTTAGACACCGGGGAGCTGTTTTTT. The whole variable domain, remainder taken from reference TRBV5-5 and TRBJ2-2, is DAGVTQSPTHLIKTRGQQVTLRCSPISGHKSVSWYQQVLGQGPQFIFQYYEKEERGRGNFPDRFSARQFPNYSSELNVNALLLGDSALYLCASSLDTGELFFGEGSRLTVL.

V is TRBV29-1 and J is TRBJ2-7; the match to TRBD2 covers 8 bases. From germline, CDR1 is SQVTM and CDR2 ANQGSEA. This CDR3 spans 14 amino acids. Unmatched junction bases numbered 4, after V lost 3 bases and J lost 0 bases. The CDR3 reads CSVEGLGGSYEQYF. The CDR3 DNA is TGCAGCGTTGAGGGACTAGGGGGCTCCTACGAGCAGTACTTC.

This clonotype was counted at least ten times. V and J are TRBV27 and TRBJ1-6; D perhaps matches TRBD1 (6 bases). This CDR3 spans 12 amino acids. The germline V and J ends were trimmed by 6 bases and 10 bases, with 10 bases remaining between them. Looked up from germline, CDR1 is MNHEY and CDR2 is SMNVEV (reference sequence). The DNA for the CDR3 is TGTGCCAGCAGCCCCAGGGGATCACCCCTCCACTTT. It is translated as CASSPRGSPLHF.

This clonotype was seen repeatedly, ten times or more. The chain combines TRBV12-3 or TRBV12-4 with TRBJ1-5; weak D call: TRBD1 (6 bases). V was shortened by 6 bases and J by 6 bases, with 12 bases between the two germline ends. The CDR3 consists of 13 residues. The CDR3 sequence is CASSTTGFQPQHF. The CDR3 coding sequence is TGTGCCAGCAGCACAACAGGGTTTCAGCCCCAGCATTTT.

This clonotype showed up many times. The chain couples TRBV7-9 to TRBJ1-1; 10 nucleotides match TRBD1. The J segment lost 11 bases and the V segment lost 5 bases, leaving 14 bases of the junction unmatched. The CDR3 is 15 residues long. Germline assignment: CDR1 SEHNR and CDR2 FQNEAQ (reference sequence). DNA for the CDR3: TGTGCCAGCAGCGCCGGACAGGGGGTCCATTTGAGGGCTTTCTTT. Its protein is CASSAGQGVHLRAFF. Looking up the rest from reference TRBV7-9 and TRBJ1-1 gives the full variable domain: DTGVSQNPRHKITKRGQNVTFRCDPISEHNRLYWYRQTLGQGPEFLTYFQNEAQLEKSRLLSDRFSAERPKGSFSTLEIQRTEQGDSAMYLCASSAGQGVHLRAFFGQGTRLTVV.

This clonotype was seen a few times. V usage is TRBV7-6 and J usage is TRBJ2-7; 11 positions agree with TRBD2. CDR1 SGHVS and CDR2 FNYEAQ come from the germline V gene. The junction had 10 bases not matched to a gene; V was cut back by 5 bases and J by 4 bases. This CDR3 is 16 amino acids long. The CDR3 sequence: CASSPLAGVNPYEQYF. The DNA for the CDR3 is TGTGCCAGCAGCCCACTAGCGGGAGTAAATCCTTACGAGCAGTACTTC.

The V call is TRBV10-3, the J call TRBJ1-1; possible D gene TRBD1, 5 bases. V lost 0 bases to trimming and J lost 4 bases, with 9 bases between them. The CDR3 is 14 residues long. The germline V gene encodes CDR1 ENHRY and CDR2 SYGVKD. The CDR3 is CAISESTGGTEAFF. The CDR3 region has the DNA TGTGCCATCAGTGAGTCGACGGGGGGCACTGAAGCTTTCTTT.

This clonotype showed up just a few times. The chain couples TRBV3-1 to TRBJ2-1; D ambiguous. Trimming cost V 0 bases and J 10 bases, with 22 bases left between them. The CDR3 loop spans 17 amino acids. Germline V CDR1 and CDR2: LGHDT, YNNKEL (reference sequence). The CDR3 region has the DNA TGTGCCAGCAGCCAAGACGCGGCCTTGACCGTACCAGCGGAGCAGTTCTTC. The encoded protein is CASSQDAALTVPAEQFF.

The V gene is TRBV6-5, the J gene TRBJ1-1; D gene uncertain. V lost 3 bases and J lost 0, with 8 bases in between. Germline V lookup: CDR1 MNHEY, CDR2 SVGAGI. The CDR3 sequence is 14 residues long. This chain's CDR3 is CASSYYTLNTEAFF. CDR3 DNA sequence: TGTGCCAGCAGTTATTACACATTGAACACTGAAGCTTTCTTT.

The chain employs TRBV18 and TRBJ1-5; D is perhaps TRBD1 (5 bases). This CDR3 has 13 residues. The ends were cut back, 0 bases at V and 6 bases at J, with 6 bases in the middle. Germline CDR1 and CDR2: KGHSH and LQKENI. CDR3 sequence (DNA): TGTGCCAGCTCACCACCGGGGCTTCAGCCCCAGCATTTT. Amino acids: CASSPPGLQPQHF.

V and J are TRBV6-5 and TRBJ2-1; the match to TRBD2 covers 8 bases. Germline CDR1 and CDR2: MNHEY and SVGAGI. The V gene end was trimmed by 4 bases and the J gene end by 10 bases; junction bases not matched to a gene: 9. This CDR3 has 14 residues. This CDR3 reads CASSSGTSQREQFF. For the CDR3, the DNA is TGTGCCAGCAGTTCCGGGACTAGTCAACGGGAGCAGTTCTTC.